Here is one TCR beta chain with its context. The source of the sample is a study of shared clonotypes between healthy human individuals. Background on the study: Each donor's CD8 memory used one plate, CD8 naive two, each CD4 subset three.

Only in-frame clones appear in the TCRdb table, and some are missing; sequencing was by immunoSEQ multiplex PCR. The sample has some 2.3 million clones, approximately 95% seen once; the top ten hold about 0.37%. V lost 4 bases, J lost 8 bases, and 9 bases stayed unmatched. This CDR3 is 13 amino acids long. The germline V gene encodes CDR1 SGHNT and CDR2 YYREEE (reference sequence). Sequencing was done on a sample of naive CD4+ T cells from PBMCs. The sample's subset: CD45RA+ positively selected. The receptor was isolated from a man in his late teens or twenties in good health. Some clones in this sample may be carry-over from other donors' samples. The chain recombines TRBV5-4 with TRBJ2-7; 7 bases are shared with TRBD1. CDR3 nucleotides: TGTGCCAGCAGCCCGGACGACAGGGTACAGCAGTACTTC. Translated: CASSPDDRVQQYF. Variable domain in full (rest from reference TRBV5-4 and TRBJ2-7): ETGVTQSPTHLIKTRGQQVTLRCSSQSGHNTVSWYQQALGQGPQFIFQYYREEENGRGNFPPRFSGLQFPNYSSELNVNALELDDSALYLCASSPDDRVQQYFGPGTRLTVT.